This T cell receptor (beta chain) was identified during a study of post-analysis software for immune sequencing data. About the research overall: Disease trajectories encompassed relapsing-remitting, secondary progressive and progressive-relapsing multiple sclerosis.

To note about this clonotype: Its antigen is still unknown.

Notes on the study in general: Five or six TRBV segments were significantly more frequent in patients than in controls. TRBV5-6, TRBV5-1 and TRBV20-1 were among these segments. Significantly lower normalized Chao1 diversity was seen in multiple sclerosis patients than in controls.

CDR1 is LNHDA and CDR2 is SQIVND in the germline V gene (reference sequence). The CDR3 spans 15 residues. V was clipped by 4 bases and J by 13 bases; unmatched bases: 14. TCR beta cDNA libraries included unique molecular identifiers. It was from roughly 1.1 to 9.2 million T cells that about 500,000 cDNA molecules came. TCRdb reprocessed the PCR reads via MiXCR and lists one record per CDR3 protein. Counted here are under 900,000 distinct CDR3 sequences, approximately 53% occurring once; the ten biggest clones make up 4.6%. This sequence joins TRBV19 and TRBJ2-4; 9 nucleotides agree with TRBD2. Material for sequencing was blood. The TCR originated in a girl between 10 and 17 years old with multiple sclerosis. CDR3 sequence: CASSTGTSFPTRQYF. CDR3 bases: TGTGCCAGTAGTACCGGGACTAGCTTTCCTACGAGGCAGTACTTC.